This T cell receptor beta chain came from a study of CD8+ T cells in alopecia areata. Looked up from germline, CDR1 is MNHEY and CDR2 is SVGAGI. V lost 6 bases to trimming and J lost 2 bases, with 5 bases between them. The CDR3 runs 13 residues. About this clone: Its antigen is still unknown.

In each case, RNA was isolated and then reverse transcribed into cDNA as the sequencing template. TCRdb's table, derived via immunoSEQ multiplex PCR, lists solely in-frame clones and lacks some. The sample holds some 190,000 clones, roughly 70% seen once. Treatment specified: oral pan-JAK inhibitor, 5-10 mg twice daily. Cell sorting was applied to PBMCs, and CD4+ and CD8+ T cells were collected. Study-wide results and caveats: Across lesional scalp, and particularly alopecia totalis/universalis, clonality surpassed that of normal scalp. Scalp sample data also include resident alphabeta T cells from normal skin.

This receptor was identified in a human donor with alopecia areata. Sequencing was performed on CD4+ T cells sorted from blood, taken between weeks 49 and 50, from a patient treated with tofacitinib. This sequence joins TRBV6-5 and TRBJ2-6; D not certain. The CDR3 is CASSRAGANVLTF. The CDR3 DNA follows: TGTGCCAGCAGCCGGGCTGGGGCCAACGTCCTGACTTTC.